These 2 T cell receptor beta chains came from one sample sequenced in a study of blood T cell repertoires in COVID-19. This table comes from immunoSEQ multiplex PCR, and its TCRdb copy is limited to in-frame clones, with some not included. Of some 270,000 clones in the sample, roughly 88% were seen once. The source material was PBMCs or T cells enriched from blood (not recorded which). The receptors were sampled from a woman in her thirties or forties who had been exposed to COVID-19.

Comment on this clone: Other nucleotide sequences from this sample produce the same CDR3. The V call is TRBV5-1, the J call TRBJ2-5; D unresolved. The germline V gene has CDR1 SGHRS and CDR2 YFSETQ. V was trimmed by 0 bases and J by 2 bases, leaving 8 bases between them. The CDR3 is 14 residues long. CDR3 residues: CASSLGGSQETQYF. CDR3 nucleotide sequence: TGCGCCAGCAGCTTGGGAGGTTCTCAAGAGACCCAGTACTTC. Full variable domain (missing parts from reference TRBV5-1 and TRBJ2-5): KAGVTQTPRYLIKTRGQQVTLSCSPISGHRSVSWYQQTPGQGLQFLFEYFSETQRNKGNFPGRFSGRQFSNSRSEMNVSTLELGDSALYLCASSLGGSQETQYFGPGTRLLVL.

The chain combines TRBV28 with TRBJ1-1; weak D call: TRBD1 (5 bases). The CDR3 length is 16 residues. Looked up from germline, CDR1 is MDHEN and CDR2 is SYDVKM. Trimming shortened V by 5 bases and J by 1 base, and 17 bases separated the two germline ends. This CDR3 is CASSIPQGGANTEAFF. In nucleotides, the CDR3 is TGTGCCAGCAGTATCCCGCAGGGTGGCGCGAACACTGAAGCTTTCTTT.